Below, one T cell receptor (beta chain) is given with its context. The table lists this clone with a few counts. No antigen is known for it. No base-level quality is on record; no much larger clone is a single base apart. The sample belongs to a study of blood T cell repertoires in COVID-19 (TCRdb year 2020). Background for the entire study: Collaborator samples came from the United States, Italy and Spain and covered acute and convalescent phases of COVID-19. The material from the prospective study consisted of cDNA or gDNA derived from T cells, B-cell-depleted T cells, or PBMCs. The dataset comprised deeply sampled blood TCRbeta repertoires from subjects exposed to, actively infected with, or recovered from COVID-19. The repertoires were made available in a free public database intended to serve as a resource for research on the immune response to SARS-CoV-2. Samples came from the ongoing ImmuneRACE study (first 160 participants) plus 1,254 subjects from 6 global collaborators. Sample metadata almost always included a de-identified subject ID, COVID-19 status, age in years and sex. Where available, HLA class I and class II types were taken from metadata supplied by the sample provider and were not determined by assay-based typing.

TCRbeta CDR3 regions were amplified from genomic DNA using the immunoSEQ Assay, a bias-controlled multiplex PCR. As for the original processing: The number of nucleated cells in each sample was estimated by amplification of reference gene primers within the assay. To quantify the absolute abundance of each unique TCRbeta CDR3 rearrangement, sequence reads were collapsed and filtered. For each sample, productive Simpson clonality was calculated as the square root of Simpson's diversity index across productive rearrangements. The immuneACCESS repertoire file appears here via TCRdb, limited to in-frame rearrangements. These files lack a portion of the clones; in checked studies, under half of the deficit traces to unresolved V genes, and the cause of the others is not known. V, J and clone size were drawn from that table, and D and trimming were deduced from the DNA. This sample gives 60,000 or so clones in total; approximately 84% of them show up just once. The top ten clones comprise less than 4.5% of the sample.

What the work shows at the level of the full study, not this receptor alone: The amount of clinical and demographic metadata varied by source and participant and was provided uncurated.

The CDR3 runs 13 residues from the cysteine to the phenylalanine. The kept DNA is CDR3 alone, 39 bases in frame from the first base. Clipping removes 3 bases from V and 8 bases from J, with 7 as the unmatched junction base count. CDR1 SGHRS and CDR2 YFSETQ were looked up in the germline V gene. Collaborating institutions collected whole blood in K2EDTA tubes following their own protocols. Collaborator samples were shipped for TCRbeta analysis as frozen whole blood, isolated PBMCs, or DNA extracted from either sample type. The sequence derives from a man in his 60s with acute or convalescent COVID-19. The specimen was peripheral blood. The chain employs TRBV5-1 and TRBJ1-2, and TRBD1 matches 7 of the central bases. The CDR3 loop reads CASSSQGVVGYTF. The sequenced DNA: TGCGCCAGCAGCTCGCAGGGGGTTGTAGGCTACACCTTC. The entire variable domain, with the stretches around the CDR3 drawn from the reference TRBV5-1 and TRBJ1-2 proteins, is KAGVTQTPRYLIKTRGQQVTLSCSPISGHRSVSWYQQTPGQGLQFLFEYFSETQRNKGNFPGRFSGRQFSNSRSEMNVSTLELGDSALYLCASSSQGVVGYTFGSGTRLTVV.